This T cell receptor beta chain is from a study of cytomegalovirus exposure and HLA in healthy donors. Everyone who donated was a healthy bone marrow donor. This CDR3 spans 15 amino acids. The V and J ends lost 3 bases and 2 bases, in that order; junction bases with no gene match: 5. Germline loops: CDR1 SGHDN, CDR2 FVKESK. PCR involved 60 Vbeta and 13 Jbeta primers. Original processing methods: An analysis performed later counted 81 million or so unique TCR beta chains (roughly 10 million of them shared). Profiling relied on immunoSEQ multiplex PCR, and the TCRdb table lists in-frame clones only, not all of them. V, J and clone size derive from that table, while D and trimming were established from the DNA sequence. The sample consists of more than 200,000 clones, 75% to 80% of them appearing once.

Sequenced material: PBMCs. The sequence was collected from a man between 18 and 35 years old in good health and CMV-seronegative. The genes are TRBV14 and TRBJ2-5; the match to TRBD1 covers 8 bases. CDR3 loop: CASSHRTGIQETQYF. CDR3 nucleotides: TGTGCCAGCAGCCATCGGACAGGGATACAAGAGACCCAGTACTTC.